This TCR beta chain was identified during a study of blood T cell repertoires in COVID-19. Across the study: The origin of the acute and convalescent COVID-19 samples was the United States, Italy and Spain. The cDNA or gDNA used as material had been derived from T cells, B-cell-depleted T cells, or PBMCs.

In the authors' methods: Amplification of reference gene primers was used by the study to estimate nucleated cell counts. The assay was immunoSEQ multiplex PCR, and TCRdb's table has in-frame clones only and misses some. That table is the source of V, J and clone size, and D and trimming were worked out from the DNA. The table includes some 20,000 clones, roughly four fifths detected once. The sample comprised peripheral blood. This sequence was found in a human donor in a cohort sampled during active COVID-19.

The CDR3 nucleotides are TGTGCCAGCAGTTGGCTGGGGCAGGGCGAAAAACTGTTTTTT. Translated: CASSWLGQGEKLFF. V usage is TRBV6-5 and J usage is TRBJ1-4; the D gene is possibly TRBD1 (5 bases). CDR1 and CDR2 (germline): MNHEY, SVGAGI. Between the trimmed V and J ends, which lost 4 bases and 8 bases, there was a span of 14 bases. The CDR3 is 14 amino acids.